This TCR beta chain was recovered during a study of blood T cells in healthy people across ages. The total RNA that was extracted per sample amounted to at least 6 micrograms. This CDR3 comprises 14 residues. Germline CDR1 SEHNR, CDR2 FQNEAQ (reference sequence). V lost 3 bases to trimming and J lost 3 bases; unmatched junction nucleotides: 3. A second PCR of roughly 7 to 11 cycles used a sample-barcoded 5' primer and a J-beta primer mix. Every cDNA molecule carried a tag from a template-switch adaptor bearing 12 random nucleotides. TCRdb itself ran the 5' RACE reads through MiXCR, one entry per CDR3 protein. The data hold under 2,000,000 distinct CDR3 sequences, with 49% observed a single time.

The gene calls are TRBV7-9 and TRBJ2-3, with 7 bases matching TRBD2. The source material was blood. This receptor was obtained from a middle-aged woman in good health. The CDR3 nucleotides read TGTGCCAGCAGCTTTGCGGGAGCAACAGATACGCAGTATTTT. Residues: CASSFAGATDTQYF.